This T cell receptor beta chain was sequenced for a study of T-cell reconstitution after alpha-beta-depleted transplantation in children. This clonotype was seen many times. Researchers prepared the TCRbeta library using unique molecular identifiers, the study reports. TCRdb ran MiXCR on the PCR reads and lists one entry per CDR3 protein. The table has roughly 240,000 distinct CDR3 sequences, roughly 8.2% seen once. This CDR3 has 17 residues. Germline V gives CDR1 LGHDT, CDR2 YNNKEL (reference sequence). Trimming took off 0 bases at V and 4 bases at J, with 16 bases between the two ends. This TCR was recovered from a male patient younger than 18 who had a stem cell transplant for acute lymphoblastic leukemia, so the T cells may come from the graft donor. The rearrangement links TRBV3-1 to TRBJ2-4, with D tentatively TRBD2 (6 bases). The specimen was PBMCs, mostly from graft donor cells, collected 180 days after TCRalphabeta/CD19-depleted stem cell transplant. For the CDR3, the DNA is TGTGCCAGCAGCCAAGATTGGGGACTCCAGTCGAAAAACATTCAGTACTTC. This translates into CASSQDWGLQSKNIQYF.